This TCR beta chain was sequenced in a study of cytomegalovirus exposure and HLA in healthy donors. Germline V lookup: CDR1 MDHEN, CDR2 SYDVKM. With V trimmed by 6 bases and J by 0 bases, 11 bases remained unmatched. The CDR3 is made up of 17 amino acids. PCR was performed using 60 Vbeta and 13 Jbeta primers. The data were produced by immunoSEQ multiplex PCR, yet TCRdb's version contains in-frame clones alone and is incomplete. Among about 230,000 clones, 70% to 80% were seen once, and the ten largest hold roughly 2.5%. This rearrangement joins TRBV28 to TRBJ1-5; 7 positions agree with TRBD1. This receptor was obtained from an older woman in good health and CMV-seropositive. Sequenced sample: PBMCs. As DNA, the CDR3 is TGTGCCAGCAGGTCCCGGGACAGACGGTATAGCAATCAGCCCCAGCATTTT. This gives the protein CASRSRDRRYSNQPQHF.